This T cell receptor beta chain derives from a study of blood T cell repertoires in COVID-19. Study information: The United States, Italy and Spain supplied acute and convalescent COVID-19 samples.

Germline assignment: CDR1 SQVTM and CDR2 ANQGSEA. After removal of 5 bases from V and 5 bases from J, the junction contained 8 bases not matched to a gene. This CDR3 spans 14 amino acids. Sequencing used immunoSEQ multiplex PCR; TCRdb keeps in-frame clones, though not all of them. The table shows around 200,000 clones, with about 85% occurring only once. Sequencing was carried out using peripheral blood. The sequence was collected from a woman of 80 years or more with active or convalescent COVID-19. The chain links TRBV29-1 to TRBJ1-1; 10 nucleotides line up with TRBD1. The CDR3 reads CSVLWTGGETEAFF. Written as DNA, the CDR3 is TGCAGCGTTCTCTGGACAGGGGGGGAAACTGAAGCTTTCTTT. The variable domain in full, completed from reference TRBV29-1 and TRBJ1-1, reads SAVISQKPSRDICQRGTSLTIQCQVDSQVTMMFWYRQQPGQSLTLIATANQGSEATYESGFVIDKFPISRPNLTFSTLTVSNMSPEDSSIYLCSVLWTGGETEAFFGQGTRLTVV.